The text below deals with one T cell receptor (beta chain). This entry comes from a study of response to subunit inactivated influenza vaccine. Germline V lookup: CDR1 DFQATT, CDR2 SNEGSKA (reference sequence). The CDR3 runs to 13 residues. The J segment lost 7 bases and the V segment lost 2 bases, leaving 7 bases of the junction unmatched. From the RT-PCR reads, TCRdb called clonotypes with MiXCR, one entry per CDR3 protein. The sample yields 500,000 to 600,000 distinct CDR3 sequences, over 9% seen once. In addition, the sample was reused for a study of T cells expressing NK-cell markers. From that study: What made the TCR beta cDNA was 5'RACE template switching with UMIs. T cells sorted in several experiments were restricted to alpha-beta TCR T cells by an anti-gamma-delta TCR antibody. The dominant NKG2C+ clonotypes represented about 1.0-7.5% of CD8+ T cells in over 5 donors. Topping the CD3+CD56-NKG2C+ fraction as well were these clonotypes, in a few donors.

The sequence derives from a man aged 45 to 65 who received an inactivated influenza vaccine. The sample in question was PBMCs from blood, obtained on the day of vaccination. The chain employs TRBV20-1 and TRBJ1-1; 7 bases agree with TRBD1. As DNA, the CDR3 is TGCAGTGCTAGAACAGGGGATATGAATGAAGCTTTCTTT. This codes for CSARTGDMNEAFF.